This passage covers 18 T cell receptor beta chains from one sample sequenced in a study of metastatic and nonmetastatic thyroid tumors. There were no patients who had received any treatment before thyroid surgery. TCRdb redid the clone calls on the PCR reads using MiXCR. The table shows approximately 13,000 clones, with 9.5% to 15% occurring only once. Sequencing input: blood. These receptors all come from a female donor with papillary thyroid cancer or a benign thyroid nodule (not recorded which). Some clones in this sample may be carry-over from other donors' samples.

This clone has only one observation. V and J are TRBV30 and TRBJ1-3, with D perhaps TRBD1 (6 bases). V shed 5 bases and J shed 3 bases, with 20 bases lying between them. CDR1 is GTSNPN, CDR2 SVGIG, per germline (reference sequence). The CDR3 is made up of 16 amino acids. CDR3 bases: TGTGCCTGGGGCTCGGGGGCAGACTCCGTTGGAAACACCATATATTTT. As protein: CAWGSGADSVGNTIYF. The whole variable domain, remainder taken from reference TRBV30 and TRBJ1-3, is SQTIHQWPATLVQPVGSPLSLECTVEGTSNPNLYWYRQAAGRGLQLLFYSVGIGQISSEVPQNLSASRPQDRQFILSSKKLLLSDSGFYLCAWGSGADSVGNTIYFGEGSWLTVV.

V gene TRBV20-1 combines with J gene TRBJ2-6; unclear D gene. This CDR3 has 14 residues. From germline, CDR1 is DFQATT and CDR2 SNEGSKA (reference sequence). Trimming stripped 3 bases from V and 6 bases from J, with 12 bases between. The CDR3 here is CSASIPDAANVLTF. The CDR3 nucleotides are TGCAGTGCTAGCATACCAGATGCGGCCAACGTCCTGACTTTC.

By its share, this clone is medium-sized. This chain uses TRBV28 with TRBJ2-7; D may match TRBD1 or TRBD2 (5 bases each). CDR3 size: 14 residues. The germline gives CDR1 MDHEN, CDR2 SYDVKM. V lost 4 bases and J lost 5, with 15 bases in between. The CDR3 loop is CASSSLTRGDEQYF. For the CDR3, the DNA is TGTGCCAGCAGTTCTTTGACTCGGGGCGACGAGCAGTACTTC.

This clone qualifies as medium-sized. The CDR3 sequence: CASSPFQGFSNQPQHF. CDR3 in DNA: TGTGCCAGCAGTCCTTTTCAAGGGTTCAGCAATCAGCCCCAGCATTTT. The chain joins TRBV27 to TRBJ1-5; D not resolved. Germline CDR1 is MNHEY and CDR2 is SMNVEV (reference sequence). This CDR3 is built from 16 residues. V lost 5 bases and J lost 1, with 15 bases in between.

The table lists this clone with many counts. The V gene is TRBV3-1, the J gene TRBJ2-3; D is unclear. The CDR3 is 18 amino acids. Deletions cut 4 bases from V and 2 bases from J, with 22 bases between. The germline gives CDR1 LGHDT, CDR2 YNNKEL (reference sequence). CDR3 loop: CASSPGSPDASLTDTQYF. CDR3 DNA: TGTGCCAGCAGCCCGGGCTCCCCGGACGCCTCTCTCACAGATACGCAGTATTTT.

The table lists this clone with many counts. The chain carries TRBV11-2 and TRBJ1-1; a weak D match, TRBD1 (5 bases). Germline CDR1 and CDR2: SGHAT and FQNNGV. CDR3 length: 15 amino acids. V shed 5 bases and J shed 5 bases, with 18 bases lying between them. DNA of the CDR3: TGTGCCAGCAGCCTCTCCCCGTTGGGGGGGACTGAAGCTTTCTTT. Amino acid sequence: CASSLSPLGGTEAFF.

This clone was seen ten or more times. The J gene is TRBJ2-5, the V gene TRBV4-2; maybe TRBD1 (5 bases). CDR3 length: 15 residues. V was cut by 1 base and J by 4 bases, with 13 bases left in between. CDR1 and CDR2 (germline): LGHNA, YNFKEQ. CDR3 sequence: CASSQGQGGLETQYF. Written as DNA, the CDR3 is TGTGCCAGCAGCCAAGGCCAGGGTGGGTTAGAGACCCAGTACTTC.

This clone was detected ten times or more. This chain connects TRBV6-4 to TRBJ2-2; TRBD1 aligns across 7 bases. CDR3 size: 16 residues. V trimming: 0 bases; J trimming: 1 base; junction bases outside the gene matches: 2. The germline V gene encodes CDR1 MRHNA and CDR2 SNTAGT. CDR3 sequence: CASSDSWTGNTGELFF. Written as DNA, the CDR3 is TGTGCCAGCAGTGACTCATGGACAGGGAACACCGGGGAGCTGTTTTTT.

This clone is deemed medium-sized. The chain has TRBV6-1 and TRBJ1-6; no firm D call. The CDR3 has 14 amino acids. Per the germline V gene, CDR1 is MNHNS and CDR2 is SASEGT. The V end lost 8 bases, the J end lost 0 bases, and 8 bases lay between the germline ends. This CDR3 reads CASGQSSYNSPLHF. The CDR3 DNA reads TGTGCCAGCGGCCAGAGCTCCTATAATTCACCCCTCCACTTT.

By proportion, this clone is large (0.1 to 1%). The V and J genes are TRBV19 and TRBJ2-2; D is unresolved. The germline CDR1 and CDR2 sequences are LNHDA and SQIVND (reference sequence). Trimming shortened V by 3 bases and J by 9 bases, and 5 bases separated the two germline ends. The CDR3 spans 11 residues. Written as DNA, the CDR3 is TGTGCCAGTAGTATGAAGTGGGAGCTGTTTTTT. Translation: CASSMKWELFF.

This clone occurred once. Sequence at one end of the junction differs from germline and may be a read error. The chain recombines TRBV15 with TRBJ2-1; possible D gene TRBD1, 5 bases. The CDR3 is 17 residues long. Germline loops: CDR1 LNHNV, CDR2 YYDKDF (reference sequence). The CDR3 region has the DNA TGTGCCACCAGCAGGGCCCCAGGGATAGTCTCCTACAATGAGCATTTCTTC. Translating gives CATSRAPGIVSYNEHFF. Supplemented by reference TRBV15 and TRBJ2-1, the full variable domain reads DAMVIQNPRYQVTQFGKPVTLSCSQTLNHNVMYWYQQKSSQAPKLLFHYYDKDFNNEADTPDNFQSRRPNTSFCFLDIRSPGLGDTAMYLCATSRAPGIVSYNEHFFGPGTRLTVL.

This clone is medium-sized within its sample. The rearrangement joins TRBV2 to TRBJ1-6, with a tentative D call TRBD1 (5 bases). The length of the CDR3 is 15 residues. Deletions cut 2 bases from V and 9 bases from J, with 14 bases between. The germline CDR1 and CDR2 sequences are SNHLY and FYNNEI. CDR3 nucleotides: TGTGCCAGCAGTGAAACTCAGGGTCGGCGTTCACCCCTCCACTTT. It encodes CASSETQGRRSPLHF.

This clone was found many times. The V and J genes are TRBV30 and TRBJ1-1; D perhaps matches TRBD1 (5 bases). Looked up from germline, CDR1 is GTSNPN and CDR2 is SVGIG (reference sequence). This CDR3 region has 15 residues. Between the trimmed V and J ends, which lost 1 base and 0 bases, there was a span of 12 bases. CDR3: CAWSEGTGMNTEAFF. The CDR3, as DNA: TGTGCCTGGAGTGAGGGCACAGGAATGAACACTGAAGCTTTCTTT.

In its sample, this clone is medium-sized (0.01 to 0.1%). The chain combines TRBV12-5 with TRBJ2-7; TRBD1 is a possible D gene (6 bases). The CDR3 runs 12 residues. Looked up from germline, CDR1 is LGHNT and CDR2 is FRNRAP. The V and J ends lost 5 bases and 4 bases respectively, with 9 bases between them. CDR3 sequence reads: CASGEQGYEQYF. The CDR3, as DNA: TGTGCTAGTGGTGAACAGGGATACGAGCAGTACTTC.

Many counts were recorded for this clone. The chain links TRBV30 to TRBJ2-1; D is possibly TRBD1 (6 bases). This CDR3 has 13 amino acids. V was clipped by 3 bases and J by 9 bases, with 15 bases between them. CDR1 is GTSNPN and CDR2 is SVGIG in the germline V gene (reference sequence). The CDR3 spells CAWRGALWGEQFF. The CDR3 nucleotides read TGTGCCTGGAGGGGGGCCCTTTGGGGTGAGCAGTTCTTC.

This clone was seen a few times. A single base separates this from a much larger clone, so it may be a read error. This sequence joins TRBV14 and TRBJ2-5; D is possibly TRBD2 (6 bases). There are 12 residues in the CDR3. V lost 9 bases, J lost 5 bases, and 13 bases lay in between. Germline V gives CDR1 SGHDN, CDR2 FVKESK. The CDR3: CASWTIAETQYF. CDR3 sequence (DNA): TGTGCCAGTTGGACTATCGCCGAGACCCAGTACTTC.

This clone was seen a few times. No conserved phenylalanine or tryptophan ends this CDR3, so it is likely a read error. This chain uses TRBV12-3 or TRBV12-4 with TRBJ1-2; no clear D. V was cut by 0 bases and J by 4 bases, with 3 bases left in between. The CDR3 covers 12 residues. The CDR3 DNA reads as TGTGCCAGCAGTTTAGCCAGCTATGGCTACACCTTA. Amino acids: CASSLASYGYTL.

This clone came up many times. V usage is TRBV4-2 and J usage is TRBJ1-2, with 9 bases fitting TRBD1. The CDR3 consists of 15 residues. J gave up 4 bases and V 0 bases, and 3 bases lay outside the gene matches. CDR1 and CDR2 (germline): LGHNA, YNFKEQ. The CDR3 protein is CASSQEQGASYGYTF. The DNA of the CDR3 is TGTGCCAGCAGCCAAGAACAGGGGGCGAGCTATGGCTACACCTTC.